This TCR beta chain was captured by sequencing in a study of T cells in localized non-small cell lung cancer. General study points: Investigators sequenced only a single tumor region, leaving heterogeneity possible. In adjacent lung appeared a median about 58 of the top 100 tumor clones. Exceeding tumor, uninvolved adjacent lung had the highest T cell clonality.

The repertoire was sequenced with immunoSEQ multiplex PCR; TCRdb's copy has only in-frame clones and lacks some. The sample holds roughly 30,000 clones, roughly 86% seen once. With regard to this clone: Its antigen is currently unknown.

The sequence derives from a woman aged 40 to 75 with stage I lung adenocarcinoma. Specimen: peripheral blood, collected before any cancer treatment.

In DNA, the CDR3 is TGTGCCAGCAGCTTAGGGGGGACAAAAATTCCCACTGAAGCTTTCTTT. Translated: CASSLGGTKIPTEAFF. V usage is TRBV7-2 and J usage is TRBJ1-1; a weak D match, TRBD1 (6 bases). The germline gives CDR1 SGHTA, CDR2 FQGNSA. The CDR3 sequence is 16 residues long. V lost 1 base and J lost 4, with 16 bases in between.